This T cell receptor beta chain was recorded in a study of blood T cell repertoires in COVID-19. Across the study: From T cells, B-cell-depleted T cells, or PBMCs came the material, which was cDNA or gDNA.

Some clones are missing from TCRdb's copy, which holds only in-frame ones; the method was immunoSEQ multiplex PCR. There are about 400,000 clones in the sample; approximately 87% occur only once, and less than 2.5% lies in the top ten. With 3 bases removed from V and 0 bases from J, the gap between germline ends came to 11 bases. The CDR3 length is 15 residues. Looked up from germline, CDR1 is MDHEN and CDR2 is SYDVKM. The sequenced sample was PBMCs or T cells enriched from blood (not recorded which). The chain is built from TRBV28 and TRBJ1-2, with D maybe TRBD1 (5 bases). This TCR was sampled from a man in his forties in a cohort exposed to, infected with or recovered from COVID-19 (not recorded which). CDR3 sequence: CASSFPAGANYGYTF. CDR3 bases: TGTGCCAGCAGTTTCCCAGCGGGGGCTAACTATGGCTACACCTTC.